Listed below are T cell receptor beta chains from one sample, sequenced in a study of shared clonotypes between healthy human individuals. The method was immunoSEQ multiplex PCR; TCRdb's version includes in-frame clones alone and lacks a portion of them. The sample lists over 2 million clones, less than 95% occurring once. Sequences were obtained from naive CD8+ T cells sorted from blood. The source is a man aged 18 to 29 in good health. Both conserved end residues are trimmed from each CDR3.

v_gene	j_gene	CDR3aa
TRBV5-4	TRBJ2-1	ASSLAGQGDYEQF
TRBV7-9	TRBJ1-2	ASSLGPSLGGYT
TRBV4-3	TRBJ1-3	ASSQDVNLLLSGNTIY
TRBV15	TRBJ2-1	ATSKGTYNEQF
TRBV5-1	TRBJ1-2	ASSLEGQGGYGYT
TRBV28	TRBJ2-1	ASSLAGGLNEQF
TRBV19	TRBJ2-1	ASSITDSAEQF
TRBV19	TRBJ1-1	ATVIQGMNTEAF
TRBV27	TRBJ2-6	ASSPRTGDGANVLT
TRBV27	TRBJ1-1	ASSRTGTDTEAF
TRBV15	TRBJ2-4	ATSRGLLGDIQY